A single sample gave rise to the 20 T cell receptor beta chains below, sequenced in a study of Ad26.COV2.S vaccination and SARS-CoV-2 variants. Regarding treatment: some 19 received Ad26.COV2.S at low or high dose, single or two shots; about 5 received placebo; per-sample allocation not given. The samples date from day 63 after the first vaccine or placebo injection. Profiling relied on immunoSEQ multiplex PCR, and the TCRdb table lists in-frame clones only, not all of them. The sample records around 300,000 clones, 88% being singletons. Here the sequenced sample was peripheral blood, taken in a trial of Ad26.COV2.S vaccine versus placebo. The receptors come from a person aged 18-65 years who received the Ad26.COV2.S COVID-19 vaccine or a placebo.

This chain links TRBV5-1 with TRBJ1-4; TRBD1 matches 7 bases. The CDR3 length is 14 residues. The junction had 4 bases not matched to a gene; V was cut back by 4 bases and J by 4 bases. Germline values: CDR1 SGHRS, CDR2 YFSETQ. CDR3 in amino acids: CASSRQGNNEKLFF. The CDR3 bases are TGCGCCAGCAGCCGACAGGGCAATAATGAAAAACTGTTTTTT. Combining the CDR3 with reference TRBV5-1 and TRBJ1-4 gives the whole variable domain KAGVTQTPRYLIKTRGQQVTLSCSPISGHRSVSWYQQTPGQGLQFLFEYFSETQRNKGNFPGRFSGRQFSNSRSEMNVSTLELGDSALYLCASSRQGNNEKLFFGSGTQLSVL.

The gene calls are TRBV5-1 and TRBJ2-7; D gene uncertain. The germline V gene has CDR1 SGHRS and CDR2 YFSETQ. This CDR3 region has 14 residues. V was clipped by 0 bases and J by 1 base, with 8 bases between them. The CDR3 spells CASSLGQASYEQYF. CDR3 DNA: TGCGCCAGCAGCTTGGGCCAGGCGTCCTACGAGCAGTACTTC.

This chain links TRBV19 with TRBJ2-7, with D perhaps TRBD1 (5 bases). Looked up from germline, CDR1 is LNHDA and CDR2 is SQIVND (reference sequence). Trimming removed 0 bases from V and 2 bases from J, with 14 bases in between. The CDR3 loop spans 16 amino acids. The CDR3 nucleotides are TGTGCCAGTAGTATAGATCGTCTTCAGGGCCCCTACGAGCAGTACTTC. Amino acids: CASSIDRLQGPYEQYF.

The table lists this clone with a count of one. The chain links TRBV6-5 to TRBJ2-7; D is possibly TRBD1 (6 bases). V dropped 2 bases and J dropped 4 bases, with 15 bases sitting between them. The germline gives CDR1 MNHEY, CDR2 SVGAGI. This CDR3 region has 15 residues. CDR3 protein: CASSYGQQALYEQYF. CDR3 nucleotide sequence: TGTGCCAGCAGTTACGGACAGCAGGCCTTGTACGAGCAGTACTTC.

The DNA of the CDR3 is TGTGCCTGGAGTTCCGGGACAGCGAATTCACCCCTCCACTTT. Amino acids: CAWSSGTANSPLHF. The gene calls are TRBV30 and TRBJ1-6, with 7 bases aligning to TRBD1. In germline, CDR1 is GTSNPN, CDR2 SVGIG (reference sequence). J lost 7 bases, V lost 2 bases, and 5 bases had no gene match. The CDR3 sequence is 14 residues long.

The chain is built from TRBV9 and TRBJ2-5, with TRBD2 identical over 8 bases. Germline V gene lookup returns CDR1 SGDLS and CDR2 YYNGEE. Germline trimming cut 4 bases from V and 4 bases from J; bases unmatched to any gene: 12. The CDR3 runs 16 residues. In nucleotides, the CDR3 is TGTGCCAGCAGCATAACCCCAGCGGGAGTCGGAGAGACCCAGTACTTC. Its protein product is CASSITPAGVGETQYF.

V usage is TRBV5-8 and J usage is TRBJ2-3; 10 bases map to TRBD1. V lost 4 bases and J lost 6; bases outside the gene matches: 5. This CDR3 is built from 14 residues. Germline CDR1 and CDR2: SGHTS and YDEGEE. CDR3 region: CASSKTGGQDTQYF. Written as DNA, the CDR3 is TGTGCCAGCAGCAAGACAGGGGGCCAGGATACGCAGTATTTT.

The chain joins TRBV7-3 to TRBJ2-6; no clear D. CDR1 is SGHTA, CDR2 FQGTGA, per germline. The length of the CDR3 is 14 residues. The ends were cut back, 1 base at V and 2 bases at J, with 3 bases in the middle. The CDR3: CASSLNTGANVLTF. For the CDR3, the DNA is TGTGCCAGCAGCTTAAATACTGGGGCCAACGTCCTGACTTTC.

This CDR3 reads CASRFLTNTGELFF. The CDR3 DNA is TGTGCCAGCAGGTTCCTTACGAACACCGGGGAGCTGTTTTTT. The gene calls are TRBV2 and TRBJ2-2; D remains ambiguous. Germline loops: CDR1 SNHLY, CDR2 FYNNEI. The CDR3 covers 14 residues. The V gene lost 6 bases and the J gene lost 0 bases, with 8 bases spanning the gap.

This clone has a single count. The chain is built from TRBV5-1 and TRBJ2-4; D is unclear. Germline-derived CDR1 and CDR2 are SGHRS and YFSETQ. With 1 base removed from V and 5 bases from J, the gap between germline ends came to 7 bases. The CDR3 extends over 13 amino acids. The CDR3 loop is CASSLYGENIQYF. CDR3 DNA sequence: TGCGCCAGCAGCTTGTATGGGGAAAACATTCAGTACTTC.

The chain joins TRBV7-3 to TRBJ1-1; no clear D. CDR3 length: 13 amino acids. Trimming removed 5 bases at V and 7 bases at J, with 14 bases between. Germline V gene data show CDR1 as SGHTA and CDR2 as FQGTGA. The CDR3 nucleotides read TGTGCCAGCAGCCCCGACTCGTGGGGTGAAGCTTTCTTT. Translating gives CASSPDSWGEAFF.

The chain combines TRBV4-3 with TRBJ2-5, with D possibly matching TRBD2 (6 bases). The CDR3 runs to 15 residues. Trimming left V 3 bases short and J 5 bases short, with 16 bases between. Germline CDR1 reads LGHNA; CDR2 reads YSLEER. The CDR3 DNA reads TGCGCCAGCAGCCAGGGGACTTCCAACTTGGAGACCCAGTACTTC. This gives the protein CASSQGTSNLETQYF.

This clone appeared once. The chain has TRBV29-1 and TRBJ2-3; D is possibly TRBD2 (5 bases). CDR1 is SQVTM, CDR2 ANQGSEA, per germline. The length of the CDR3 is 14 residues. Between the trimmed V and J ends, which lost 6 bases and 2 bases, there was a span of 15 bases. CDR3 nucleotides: TGCAGCGTAGAGGACTTACCAATCACAGATACGCAGTATTTT. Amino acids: CSVEDLPITDTQYF.

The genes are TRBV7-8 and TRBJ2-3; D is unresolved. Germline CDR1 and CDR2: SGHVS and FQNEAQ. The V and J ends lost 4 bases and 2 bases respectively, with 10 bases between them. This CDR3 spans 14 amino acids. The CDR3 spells CASSSSPDTDTQYF. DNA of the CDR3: TGTGCCAGCAGCTCCAGCCCGGACACAGATACGCAGTATTTT.

The CDR3 DNA is TGTGCCAGCAGCTTGACGGGGGGCTACACCTTC. Amino acid sequence: CASSLTGGYTF. V is TRBV5-6 and J is TRBJ1-2; D gene uncertain. Deletions cut 1 base from V and 8 bases from J, with 6 bases between. The germline gives CDR1 SGHDT, CDR2 YYEEEE. CDR3 length: 11 amino acids.

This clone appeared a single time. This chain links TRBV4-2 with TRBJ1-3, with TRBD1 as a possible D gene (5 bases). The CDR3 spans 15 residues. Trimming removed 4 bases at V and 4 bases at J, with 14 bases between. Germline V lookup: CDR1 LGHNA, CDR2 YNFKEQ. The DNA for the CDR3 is TGTGCCAGCAGCCCGTCGACAGTAAGGGGAAACACCATATATTTT. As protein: CASSPSTVRGNTIYF.

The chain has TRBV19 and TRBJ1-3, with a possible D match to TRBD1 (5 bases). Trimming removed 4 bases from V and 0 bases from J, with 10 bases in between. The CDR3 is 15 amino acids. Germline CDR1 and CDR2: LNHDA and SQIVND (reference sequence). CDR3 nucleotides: TGTGCCAGTAGTACCAGGGATAGCTCTGGAAACACCATATATTTT. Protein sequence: CASSTRDSSGNTIYF.

CDR3 protein: CASSLRARGLSTEAFF. The CDR3 DNA sequence: TGTGCCAGCAGCTTGCGGGCTAGGGGGCTGAGCACTGAAGCTTTCTTT. The rearrangement uses TRBV5-6 and TRBJ1-1, with TRBD1 matching 7 bases. V shed 1 base, J shed 4 bases, and the junction held 10 bases outside the gene matches. The CDR3 contains 16 residues. Germline CDR1 reads SGHDT; CDR2 reads YYEEEE. Full variable domain (rest looked up from reference TRBV5-6 and TRBJ1-1): DAGVTQSPTHLIKTRGQQVTLRCSPKSGHDTVSWYQQALGQGPQFIFQYYEEEERQRGNFPDRFSGHQFPNYSSELNVNALLLGDSALYLCASSLRARGLSTEAFFGQGTRLTVV.

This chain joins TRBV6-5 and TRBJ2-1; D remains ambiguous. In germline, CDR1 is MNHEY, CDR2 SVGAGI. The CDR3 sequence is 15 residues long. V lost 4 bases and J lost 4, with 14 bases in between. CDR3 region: CASSSDPALYNEQFF. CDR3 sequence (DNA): TGTGCCAGCAGTTCAGACCCCGCCCTTTACAATGAGCAGTTCTTC.

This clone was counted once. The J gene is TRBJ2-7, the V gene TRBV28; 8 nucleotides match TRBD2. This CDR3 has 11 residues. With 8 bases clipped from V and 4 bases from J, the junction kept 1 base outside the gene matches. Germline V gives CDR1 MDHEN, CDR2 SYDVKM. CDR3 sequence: CASSGGYEQYF. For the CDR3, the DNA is TGTGCCAGCTCGGGAGGGTACGAGCAGTACTTC.